These T cell receptor beta chains were read from a single sample in a study of blood T cell repertoires in COVID-19. This table comes from immunoSEQ multiplex PCR, and its TCRdb copy is limited to in-frame clones, with some not included. The sample lists 95,000 to 110,000 clones; 84% were seen once. Material: peripheral blood. The receptors here all came from a human donor in a cohort sampled during active COVID-19. Both conserved end residues are part of each CDR3. The order of the fields is clone size, D gene, V gene, J gene, CDR3 protein, CDR3 DNA. The D gene is left open where the match is weak. Not every row has a clone size; where given, it reads once, few, many or a size class.

clone size: .; D gene: .; V gene: TRBV4-2; J gene: TRBJ1-2; CDR3 protein: CASSQSPGIGGMLSNYGYTF; CDR3 DNA: TGTGCCAGCAGCCAATCCCCAGGGATCGGGGGGATGTTATCTAACTATGGCTACACCTTC
clone size: .; D gene: .; V gene: TRBV19; J gene: TRBJ1-4; CDR3 protein: CASRQLGQATNEKLFF; CDR3 DNA: TGTGCCAGTAGGCAGCTGGGGCAAGCAACTAATGAAAAACTGTTTTTT
clone size: once; D gene: TRBD1; V gene: TRBV3-1/TRBV3-2; J gene: TRBJ2-7; CDR3 protein: CASSPRTGTYEQYF; CDR3 DNA: TGTGCCAGCAGCCCAAGGACAGGGACCTACGAGCAGTACTTC
clone size: .; D gene: .; V gene: TRBV18; J gene: TRBJ1-1; CDR3 protein: CASSPRQGTEAFF; CDR3 DNA: TGTGCCAGCTCACCACGGCAGGGCACTGAAGCTTTCTTT
clone size: .; D gene: .; V gene: TRBV5-1; J gene: TRBJ2-1; CDR3 protein: CASSLAGNEQFF; CDR3 DNA: TGCGCCAGCAGCTTGGCCGGCAATGAGCAGTTCTTC
clone size: .; D gene: TRBD1; V gene: TRBV6-5; J gene: TRBJ2-1; CDR3 protein: CASSFPGTGVNEQFF; CDR3 DNA: TGTGCCAGCAGTTTCCCCGGGACAGGGGTAAATGAGCAGTTCTTC
clone size: .; D gene: .; V gene: TRBV9; J gene: TRBJ1-1; CDR3 protein: CASSPRGLADTEAFF; CDR3 DNA: TGTGCCAGCAGCCCCCGGGGCTTAGCGGACACTGAAGCTTTCTTT
clone size: .; D gene: TRBD1; V gene: TRBV2; J gene: TRBJ1-4; CDR3 protein: CASRTGGPLSGKLFF; CDR3 DNA: TGTGCCAGCAGAACAGGGGGGCCCCTATCTGGAAAACTGTTTTTT
clone size: few; D gene: TRBD1; V gene: TRBV11-1; J gene: TRBJ2-7; CDR3 protein: CASSLAQGAGDEQYF; CDR3 DNA: TGTGCCAGCAGCTTAGCGCAGGGGGCAGGGGACGAGCAGTACTTC
clone size: few; D gene: .; V gene: TRBV7-3; J gene: TRBJ2-2; CDR3 protein: CASSRGTTGELFF; CDR3 DNA: TGTGCCAGCAGCCGCGGGACCACCGGGGAGCTGTTTTTT
clone size: .; D gene: TRBD1; V gene: TRBV18; J gene: TRBJ1-5; CDR3 protein: CASSPRQGEGNQPQHF; CDR3 DNA: TGTGCCAGCTCACCACGACAGGGAGAGGGCAATCAGCCCCAGCATTTT
clone size: .; D gene: .; V gene: TRBV6-2/TRBV6-3; J gene: TRBJ1-5; CDR3 protein: CASSFLNQPQHF; CDR3 DNA: TGTGCCAGCAGTTTCCTAAATCAGCCCCAGCATTTT
clone size: .; D gene: .; V gene: TRBV3-1/TRBV3-2; J gene: TRBJ1-4; CDR3 protein: CASSQAAGRNEKLFF; CDR3 DNA: TGTGCCAGCAGCCAAGCGGCGGGGCGGAATGAAAAACTGTTTTTT
clone size: .; D gene: .; V gene: TRBV5-6; J gene: TRBJ1-6; CDR3 protein: CASTPGLARGQSPLHF; CDR3 DNA: TGTGCCAGCACCCCCGGGTTAGCGCGGGGTCAGTCACCCCTCCACTTT
clone size: .; D gene: TRBD2; V gene: TRBV3-1/TRBV3-2; J gene: TRBJ2-5; CDR3 protein: CASSQRLAGAMGETQYF; CDR3 DNA: TGTGCCAGCAGCCAACGACTAGCGGGGGCTATGGGGGAGACCCAGTACTTC
clone size: .; D gene: .; V gene: TRBV11-2; J gene: TRBJ2-2; CDR3 protein: CASSRTGTGSNTGELFF; CDR3 DNA: TGTGCCAGCAGCCGGACCGGGACTGGATCGAACACCGGGGAGCTGTTTTTT
clone size: .; D gene: .; V gene: TRBV12-5; J gene: TRBJ2-6; CDR3 protein: CASGRSGANVLTF; CDR3 DNA: TGTGCTAGTGGCCGTTCTGGGGCCAACGTCCTGACTTTC